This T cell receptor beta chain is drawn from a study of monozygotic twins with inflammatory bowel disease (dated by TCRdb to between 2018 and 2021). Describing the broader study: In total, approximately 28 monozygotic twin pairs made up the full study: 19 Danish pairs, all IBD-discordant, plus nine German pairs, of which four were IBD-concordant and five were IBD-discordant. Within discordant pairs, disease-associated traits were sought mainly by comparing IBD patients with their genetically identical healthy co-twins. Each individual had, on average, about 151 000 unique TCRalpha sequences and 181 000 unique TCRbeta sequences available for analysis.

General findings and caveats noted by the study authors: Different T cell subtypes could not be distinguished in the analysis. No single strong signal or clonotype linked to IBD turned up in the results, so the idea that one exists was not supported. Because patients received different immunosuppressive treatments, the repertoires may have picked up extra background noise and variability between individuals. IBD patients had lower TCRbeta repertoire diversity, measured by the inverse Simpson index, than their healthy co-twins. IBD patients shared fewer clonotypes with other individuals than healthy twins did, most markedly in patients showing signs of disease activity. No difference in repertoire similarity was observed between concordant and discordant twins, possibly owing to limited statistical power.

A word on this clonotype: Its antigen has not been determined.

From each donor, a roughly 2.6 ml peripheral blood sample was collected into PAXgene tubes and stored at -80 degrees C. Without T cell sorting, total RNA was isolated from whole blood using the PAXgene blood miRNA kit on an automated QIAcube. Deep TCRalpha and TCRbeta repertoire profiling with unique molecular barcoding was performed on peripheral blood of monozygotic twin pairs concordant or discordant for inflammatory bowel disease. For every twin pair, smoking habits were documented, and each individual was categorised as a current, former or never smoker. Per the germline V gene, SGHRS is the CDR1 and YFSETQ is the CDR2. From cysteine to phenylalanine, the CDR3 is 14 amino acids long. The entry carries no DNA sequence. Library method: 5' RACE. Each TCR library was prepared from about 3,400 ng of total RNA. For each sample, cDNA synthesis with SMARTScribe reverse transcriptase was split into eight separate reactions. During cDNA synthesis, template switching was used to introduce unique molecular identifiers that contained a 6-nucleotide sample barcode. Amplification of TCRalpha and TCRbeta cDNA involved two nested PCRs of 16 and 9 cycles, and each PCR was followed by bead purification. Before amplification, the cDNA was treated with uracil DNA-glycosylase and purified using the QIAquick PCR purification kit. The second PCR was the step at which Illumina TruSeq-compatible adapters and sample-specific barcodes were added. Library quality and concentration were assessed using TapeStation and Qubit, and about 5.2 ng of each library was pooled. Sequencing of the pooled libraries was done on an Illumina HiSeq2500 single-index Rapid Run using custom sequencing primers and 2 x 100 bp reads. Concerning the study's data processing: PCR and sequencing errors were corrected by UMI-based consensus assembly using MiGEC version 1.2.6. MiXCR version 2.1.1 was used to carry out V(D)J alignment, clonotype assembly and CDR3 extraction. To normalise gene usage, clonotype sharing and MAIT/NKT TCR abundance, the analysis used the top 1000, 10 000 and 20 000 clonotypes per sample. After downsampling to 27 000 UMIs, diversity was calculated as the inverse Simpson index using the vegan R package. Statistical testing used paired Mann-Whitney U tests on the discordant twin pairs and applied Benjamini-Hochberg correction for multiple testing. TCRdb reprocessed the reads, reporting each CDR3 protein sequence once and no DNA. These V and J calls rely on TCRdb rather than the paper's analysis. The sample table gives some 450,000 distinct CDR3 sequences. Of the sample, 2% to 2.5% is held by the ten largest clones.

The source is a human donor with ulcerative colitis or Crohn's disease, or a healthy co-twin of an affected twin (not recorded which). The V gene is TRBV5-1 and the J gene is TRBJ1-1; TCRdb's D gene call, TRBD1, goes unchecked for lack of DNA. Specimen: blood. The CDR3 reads CASSLGRDGTEAFF.